This TCR beta chain comes out of a study of T cells in Graves' hyperthyroidism and ophthalmopathy (dated by TCRdb to about 2019). As for the study more broadly: Peripheral blood samples were taken at initial diagnosis, before any treatment was given. To identify distinguishing TCR V-J signatures, a discovery cohort of 100 patients was used, comprising 43 with Graves' ophthalmopathy and some 60 with stable Graves' hyperthyroidism. An independent validation cohort of fewer than 20 hyperthyroidism patients and 17 patients who later progressed to ophthalmopathy tested prospective prediction of ophthalmopathy. The 75 to 100 discovery patients were divided at random into training and test sets in a 7:3 ratio. Thyroid tissue and blood T-cell repertoires from over 5 Graves' hyperthyroidism patients were also compared in the study. Once sampling was done, hyperthyroidism patients were given methimazole at a starting dose of 30 mg daily, whereas ophthalmopathy patients were given high-dose intravenous methylprednisolone. TCR Vbeta CDR3 sequencing of 120 to 150 peripheral blood samples (43 ophthalmopathy, around 80 hyperthyroidism and 17 progressor patients) is reported in the paper.

The TCR beta CDR3 regions were amplified from the RNA transcripts. For the first round of RT-PCR on the TCR CDR3, the HTBI primer set was used together with the Qiagen OneStep RT-PCR kit. Libraries were constructed in a second round of multiplex PCR, after which size selection and purification were carried out. Paired-end sequencing of the libraries was performed with 100 bp reads on an Illumina HiSeq2000. The authors processed their data as follows. SOAPnuke was used to process the raw data, removing reads that contained adapters or uncalled bases, had a mean Phred below 15, or lacked an exact match to the constant primer or identifier. High-quality paired reads were merged using COPE v1.2.5, and each unique nucleotide sequence was defined as a clonotype. Clonotypes were aligned to IMGT TRBV, TRBD and TRBJ reference segments using MiTCR v1.1. Analysis was restricted to V-J combinations with a frequency above 0.0001, which covered 99.2% of repertoires. The TCS score was defined as F50 (clonal expansion) divided by E x V (chaos), with BLOSUM62-based TCRdist calculated between CDR3 peptides within each V-J. Welch's t-statistics and random forest reduced roughly 540 V-J features to 10 to 15, which were used in a naive Bayes classifier (R e1071). The raw public reads went through TCRdb reprocessing: fastp at Q25, MiXCR clone calling, in-frame beta chains kept. Entries are consolidated by CDR3 protein sequence, retaining the most common genes and DNA. The V and J calls here are based on TCRdb, not the publication. In this sample the table shows about 380,000 distinct CDR3 sequences, approximately 17% of which occur a single time. The ten largest make up 35% to 45% of the sample.

General findings and caveats noted by the study authors: Blood samples also contained most of the expanded thyroid clonotypes (frequency above 0.001), which suggests that blood repertoires may reflect thyroid immune responses. A model built on a 13 V-J signature distinguished ophthalmopathy from stable hyperthyroidism, reaching about 88% sensitivity and approximately 81% specificity in cross-validation and 80%/75% in testing. In validation, the model predicted progression to ophthalmopathy with approximately 71% sensitivity and about 73% specificity, a median of 6.5 months before onset. Sample size was not statistically predetermined, and blinding of investigators to group allocation was not performed.

This clonotype was detected ten times or more. It lacks a known antigen. The input lacks base qualities; no much larger clone sits a single base away. Moderately to severely active disease, a Clinical Activity Score of at least 3, a NOSPECS grade of at least 4, and a duration under 3 months were present in ophthalmopathy patients. Any patient with an uncontrolled infection, another autoimmune disease, pregnancy or lactation was excluded. Clinical symptoms, serum thyroxine and TRAb, thyroid ultrasound, and orbital computed tomography formed the basis for the diagnoses. PBMCs were separated from under 11 ml of fresh peripheral blood using Ficoll-Paque density gradient centrifugation. Total RNA was extracted with Trizol reagent, and quality was checked on an Agilent 2100 Bioanalyzer. V loses 5 bases of germline sequence and J loses 1 base, and the interval between the two ends is 16 bases. Taken from the germline V gene, the CDR1 and CDR2 loops are SNHLY and FYNNEI. The CDR3 contains 16 residues, cysteine and phenylalanine counted. Left in the record is the CDR3 DNA by itself, 48 bases read in frame from the first base.

The V and J segments used are TRBV2 and TRBJ2-3, with no D gene named confidently. This clonotype originated in a man younger than 35 with Graves' ophthalmopathy. Sequences were obtained from blood. The nucleotide sequence is given as TGTGCCAGCAGTCAGGCCCGCATCTTGCGCACAGATACGCAGTATTTT. Its coded protein is CASSQARILRTDTQYF.